The sequence of this TCR beta chain was determined in a study of T cell responses to AZD1222 COVID-19 vaccine. Whole-study results and caveats: Clonal diversity was possibly underestimated, and the donors were mostly white British, with more females. Only 5 or 6 AZD1222 recipients tested seropositive at baseline. Dominant at 160-218 and 743-854, vaccine-associated CD4 TCRs also spanned spike.

Trimming left V 0 bases short and J 7 bases short, with 16 bases between. Looked up from germline, CDR1 is MGHRA and CDR2 is YSYEKL. The CDR3 contains 17 residues. This table comes from immunoSEQ multiplex PCR, and its TCRdb copy is limited to in-frame clones, with some not included. This sample carries about 160,000 clones, 92% of them seen once, and the ten largest clones take 4.4%. This clone appeared a single time. Its specificity is not known. The sequencing here drew on peripheral blood, taken on day 0 of MenACWY control vaccination. The receptor's source is an adult in good health. The chain carries TRBV4-1 and TRBJ1-6, with no clear D. CDR3: CASSQDPTPLQNSPLHF. The CDR3 nucleotides read TGCGCCAGCAGCCAAGATCCGACGCCGCTCCAGAATTCACCCCTCCACTTT.